The rows below give T cell receptor beta chains drawn from one sample of a study of early T cells in non-severe SARS-CoV-2 infection. From the 5' RACE reads, TCRdb called clonotypes with MiXCR, one entry per CDR3 protein. The repertoire consists of about 48,000 distinct CDR3 sequences, with 4.5% to 7% occurring once and the leading ten covering approximately 4.1%. The material sequenced was whole blood. These receptors all stem from an adult who was a healthcare worker with PCR-confirmed SARS-CoV-2 infection or an uninfected control (not recorded which). CDR3s include the opening cysteine and the closing phenylalanine or tryptophan. The D gene is left open where the match is weak. Clone size is stated in some rows and not others, as once, few, many or a class when expanded.

cdr3_aa | cdr3_nt | clone_size | j_call | cdr3_length | v_call | d_call
CASSFETSGPDEQFF | TGTGCCAGCAGCTTCGAGACTAGCGGGCCCGATGAGCAGTTCTTC | many | TRBJ2-1 | 15 | TRBV5-4 | TRBD2
CSVVSGDYYGYTF | TGCAGCGTTGTGTCCGGGGACTACTATGGCTACACCTTC | many | TRBJ1-2 | 13 | TRBV29-1 | NA
CASSYAPGRRTGELFF | TGTGCCAGCAGTTACGCCCCCGGGCGCCGGACCGGGGAGCTGTTTTTT | many | TRBJ2-2 | 16 | TRBV6-2/TRBV6-3 | NA
CASSQDQRGGDTQYF | TGCGCCAGCAGCCAAGATCAGCGGGGGGGTGATACGCAGTATTTT | NA | TRBJ2-3 | 15 | TRBV4-3 | TRBD2
CAARKDRGHTEAFF | TGTGCCGCGCGAAAGGACAGGGGGCACACTGAAGCTTTCTTT | few | TRBJ1-1 | 14 | TRBV12-3/TRBV12-4 | TRBD1
CASKQSRGSSYNEQFF | TGCGCCAGCAAGCAATCACGGGGGAGCTCCTACAATGAGCAGTTCTTC | many | TRBJ2-1 | 16 | TRBV5-1 | NA
CASSRGFDTEAFF | TGTGCCAGCTCACGCGGGTTTGACACTGAAGCTTTCTTT | NA | TRBJ1-1 | 13 | TRBV18 | NA
CASSYGQGNQPQHF | TGTGCCAGCAGTTACGGACAGGGCAATCAGCCCCAGCATTTT | many | TRBJ1-5 | 14 | TRBV7-2 | TRBD1
CSVGSTKGTEAFF | TGCAGCGTTGGGTCCACAAAGGGGACTGAAGCTTTCTTT | many | TRBJ1-1 | 13 | TRBV29-1 | NA
CSVDPGSGSEAFF | TGCAGCGTTGACCCCGGGTCCGGCAGTGAAGCTTTCTTT | many | TRBJ1-1 | 13 | TRBV29-1 | NA
CASSQVTHAYYGYTF | TGTGCCAGCAGCCAAGTCACACACGCATACTATGGCTACACCTTC | few | TRBJ1-2 | 15 | TRBV4-2 | NA
CASRRHSGNTIYF | TGTGCCAGCAGAAGGCACTCTGGAAACACCATATATTTT | many | TRBJ1-3 | 13 | TRBV28 | NA
CASSSSPPLAGAQETQYF | TGTGCCAGCAGCTCCTCACCCCCACTGGCGGGGGCCCAAGAGACCCAGTACTTC | many | TRBJ2-5 | 18 | TRBV7-6 | NA
CSARDLWGLAGASSYEQYF | TGCAGTGCTAGAGATCTCTGGGGACTAGCGGGAGCCAGCTCCTACGAGCAGTACTTC | NA | TRBJ2-7 | 19 | TRBV20-1 | TRBD2
CASSRPWGGASGANVLTF | TGTGCCAGCAGCCGCCCCTGGGGAGGGGCGTCTGGGGCCAACGTCCTGACTTTC | few | TRBJ2-6 | 18 | TRBV3-1 | TRBD2
CASSPPRTLTRSYEQYF | TGTGCCAGCAGCCCCCCCCGAACCCTAACTAGATCCTACGAGCAGTACTTC | NA | TRBJ2-7 | 17 | TRBV7-2 | NA
CAWKDYRVGSYNSPLHF | TGTGCCTGGAAGGATTACAGGGTAGGATCCTATAATTCACCCCTCCACTTT | many | TRBJ1-6 | 17 | TRBV30 | NA
CASSLRRTATYNEQFF | TGTGCCAGCAGCTTAAGGCGAACGGCTACTTACAATGAGCAGTTCTTC | many | TRBJ2-1 | 16 | TRBV7-3 | NA
CATSDLQFKLFF | TGTGCCACCAGTGATTTGCAATTCAAGCTGTTCTTC | few | TRBJ2-1 | 12 | TRBV24-1 | NA
CATSPPLAGRSNQPQHF | TGTGCCACCAGCCCCCCCTTGGCTGGGCGCAGCAATCAGCCCCAGCATTTT | NA | TRBJ1-5 | 17 | TRBV15 | NA
CATSLSGFANTGELFF | TGTGCCACCTCCCTCAGTGGGTTCGCGAACACCGGGGAGCTGTTTTTT | few | TRBJ2-2 | 16 | TRBV19 | NA
CASSDVRRSYNEQFF | TGTGCCAGCAGTGATGTCAGGAGGTCCTACAATGAGCAGTTCTTC | many | TRBJ2-1 | 15 | TRBV25-1 | NA
CASRGLNSGNTIYF | TGTGCCAGCAGGGGACTCAACTCTGGAAACACCATATATTTT | many | TRBJ1-3 | 14 | TRBV6-5 | NA
CASSHKALRGPSNQPQHF | TGTGCCAGCAGTCACAAAGCGCTCAGGGGGCCTAGCAATCAGCCCCAGCATTTT | NA | TRBJ1-5 | 18 | TRBV6-5 | TRBD1
CASRNMGNSPLHF | TGTGCCAGCAGAAACATGGGGAATTCACCCCTCCACTTT | NA | TRBJ1-6 | 13 | TRBV12-3/TRBV12-4 | NA
CASRFRANTEAFF | TGTGCCAGCAGGTTCCGTGCTAACACTGAAGCTTTCTTT | many | TRBJ1-1 | 13 | TRBV7-2 | NA
CASSPPGNRTWWDTEAFF | TGTGCCAGCTCACCACCGGGGAACAGAACCTGGTGGGACACTGAAGCTTTCTTT | NA | TRBJ1-1 | 18 | TRBV18 | NA
CASSLGGNGYTF | TGTGCCAGCAGCTTAGGGGGGAATGGCTACACCTTC | few | TRBJ1-2 | 12 | TRBV11-2 | NA
CASSSGLALYEQYF | TGTGCCAGCAGTTCGGGACTAGCATTGTACGAGCAGTACTTC | NA | TRBJ2-7 | 14 | TRBV6-1 | TRBD2
CASSPQGNEQFF | TGTGCCAGCTCACCTCAGGGTAATGAGCAGTTCTTC | many | TRBJ2-1 | 12 | TRBV18 | NA
CASSQQLGGEQFF | TGCGCCAGCAGCCAACAATTGGGGGGTGAGCAGTTCTTC | many | TRBJ2-1 | 13 | TRBV4-3 | NA
CASSPSQGSRYTF | TGTGCCAGCAGCCCGTCACAGGGGTCGAGATACACCTTC | many | TRBJ1-2 | 13 | TRBV7-6 | TRBD1
CASSQGPTVSPEQYF | TGCGCCAGCAGCCAAGGACCCACCGTTAGCCCCGAGCAGTACTTC | many | TRBJ2-7 | 15 | TRBV4-1 | NA
CASSFPGELFF | TGTGCTAGCAGCTTCCCCGGGGAGCTGTTTTTT | many | TRBJ2-2 | 11 | TRBV7-8 | NA
CASSRTSGIRYNEQFF | TGTGCCAGCAGCCGGACTAGCGGGATCAGATACAATGAGCAGTTCTTC | many | TRBJ2-1 | 16 | TRBV7-2 | TRBD2
CASTSNRETGELFF | TGTGCCAGCACCTCCAACAGGGAAACCGGGGAGCTGTTTTTT | many | TRBJ2-2 | 14 | TRBV6-1 | NA
CASSWNRYRGPSQETQYF | TGTGCCAGCAGCTGGAATAGATACAGGGGCCCCAGCCAAGAGACCCAGTACTTC | many | TRBJ2-5 | 18 | TRBV5-6 | TRBD1
CASSLLTSAYEQFF | TGCGCCAGCAGCCTCTTGACTAGTGCTTATGAGCAGTTCTTC | few | TRBJ2-1 | 14 | TRBV4-1 | NA
CASRNSRLGYTF | TGTGCCAGTAGAAACTCAAGGCTGGGCTACACCTTC | few | TRBJ1-2 | 12 | TRBV19 | NA
CAISGGQEVYEKLFF | TGTGCCATCAGTGGGGGGCAGGAGGTGTATGAAAAACTGTTTTTT | once | TRBJ1-4 | 15 | TRBV10-3 | NA
CASSTRAGGGYNEQFF | TGTGCCAGTAGTACCCGAGCGGGGGGAGGGTACAATGAGCAGTTCTTC | many | TRBJ2-1 | 16 | TRBV19 | TRBD2
CASSPVGGAGEKLFF | TGTGCCAGCTCACCGGTAGGGGGCGCGGGTGAAAAACTGTTTTTT | NA | TRBJ1-4 | 15 | TRBV18 | TRBD1
CSAPGGPTYEQYF | TGCAGTGCCCCGGGGGGCCCTACGTACGAGCAGTACTTC | many | TRBJ2-7 | 13 | TRBV20-1 | NA
CAISESGQAGETQYF | TGTGCCATCAGTGAGTCAGGACAGGCGGGGGAGACCCAGTACTTC | few | TRBJ2-5 | 15 | TRBV10-3 | NA
CASSESVLSFF | TGTGCCAGCAGTGAATCGGTTCTTTCGTTCTTC | many | TRBJ2-1 | 11 | TRBV2 | NA
CSVNRRDRSTDTQYF | TGCAGCGTCAACCGACGGGACAGGAGTACAGATACGCAGTATTTT | few | TRBJ2-3 | 15 | TRBV29-1 | TRBD1
CATNVGAGTDTQYF | TGTGCCACCAATGTGGGGGCCGGCACAGATACGCAGTATTTT | many | TRBJ2-3 | 14 | TRBV24-1 | NA
CASIPGSASEKLFF | TGTGCCAGCATTCCGGGATCGGCAAGTGAAAAACTGTTTTTT | few | TRBJ1-4 | 14 | TRBV7-9 | NA